The rows below give T cell receptor beta chains drawn from one sample of a study of patients and donors after allogeneic stem cell transplantation. From the RT-PCR reads, TCRdb called clonotypes with MiXCR, one entry per CDR3 protein. The table lists roughly 960,000 distinct CDR3 sequences, about a sixth of them singletons. The specimen sequenced was blood, either unsorted or a sorted T cell fraction (not recorded which). Receptors were obtained from a human donor who was either an allogeneic HSCT recipient or a stem cell or donor lymphocyte infusion donor (not recorded which). It is not recorded whose cells these are; they may come from a transplant donor. Both conserved end residues are part of each CDR3. The order of the fields is V gene, CDR3 length, CDR3 protein.

v_call: TRBV15; cdr3_length: 14; cdr3_aa: CATSRDEGYAEAFF
v_call: TRBV16; cdr3_length: 11; cdr3_aa: CASSQKSGYTF
v_call: TRBV29-1; cdr3_length: 14; cdr3_aa: CSARGQGEDYGYTF
v_call: TRBV30; cdr3_length: 14; cdr3_aa: CASGGGGSGNTIYF
v_call: TRBV6-6; cdr3_length: 12; cdr3_aa: CASSLTETEAFF
v_call: TRBV7-2; cdr3_length: 15; cdr3_aa: CASSPGQGFNSPLHF
v_call: TRBV12-3/TRBV12-4; cdr3_length: 14; cdr3_aa: CASSWDTSNQPQHF
v_call: TRBV30; cdr3_length: 11; cdr3_aa: CAWTHTGELFF
v_call: TRBV7-9; cdr3_length: 14; cdr3_aa: CASSQALGIETQYF
v_call: TRBV12-3/TRBV12-4; cdr3_length: 17; cdr3_aa: CASSLGSGSVAKNIQYF
v_call: TRBV11-3; cdr3_length: 16; cdr3_aa: CASSLRVAGDIDTQYF
v_call: TRBV11-3; cdr3_length: 14; cdr3_aa: CASSYQASDEKLFF
v_call: TRBV5-1; cdr3_length: 14; cdr3_aa: CASSWNGGTDTQYF
v_call: TRBV2; cdr3_length: 16; cdr3_aa: CASSGRLAGNVYEQYF
v_call: TRBV12-3/TRBV12-4; cdr3_length: 16; cdr3_aa: CASRYQGGPMNTEAFF
v_call: TRBV6-1; cdr3_length: 15; cdr3_aa: CASSHAGLGDTEAFF
v_call: TRBV5-1; cdr3_length: 13; cdr3_aa: CASRKAGPSEQYF
v_call: TRBV15; cdr3_length: 15; cdr3_aa: CATSRDLGSTNIQYF
v_call: TRBV25-1; cdr3_length: 17; cdr3_aa: CASSDPGDRGGNQPQHF
v_call: TRBV25-1; cdr3_length: 16; cdr3_aa: CASSESAGSPRNTIYF
v_call: TRBV6-5; cdr3_length: 15; cdr3_aa: CASSYRGAGLYEQYF
v_call: TRBV12-3/TRBV12-4; cdr3_length: 12; cdr3_aa: CASSPGLTEAFF
v_call: TRBV9; cdr3_length: 15; cdr3_aa: CASSEPTSGKDEQFF
v_call: TRBV5-1; cdr3_length: 18; cdr3_aa: CASSLASAGTLAKNIQYF
v_call: TRBV11-2; cdr3_length: 15; cdr3_aa: CASSLGLTSLETQYF
v_call: TRBV10-3; cdr3_length: 14; cdr3_aa: CAISDLGGRNEQFF
v_call: TRBV5-6; cdr3_length: 15; cdr3_aa: CASSLVDSPSDTQYF
v_call: TRBV5-1; cdr3_length: 17; cdr3_aa: CASSKTAGESGANVLTF
v_call: TRBV10-3; cdr3_length: 14; cdr3_aa: CAISPGVTYNEQFF
v_call: TRBV5-1; cdr3_length: 16; cdr3_aa: CASSLAGGLKNTEAFF
v_call: TRBV7-9; cdr3_length: 17; cdr3_aa: CASSLAGSLIPYNEQFF
v_call: TRBV10-3; cdr3_length: 12; cdr3_aa: CAIGPRWDEQYF
v_call: TRBV4-3; cdr3_length: 16; cdr3_aa: CASSQVSSGGNTEAFF
v_call: TRBV14; cdr3_length: 15; cdr3_aa: CASSRDFNQYNEQFF
v_call: TRBV12-3/TRBV12-4; cdr3_length: 15; cdr3_aa: CASGTGTANTGELFF
v_call: TRBV30; cdr3_length: 16; cdr3_aa: CAWSVKGAGGVDEQFF
v_call: TRBV9; cdr3_length: 14; cdr3_aa: CASSVSSGANVLTF